Below are 19 T cell receptor beta chains sequenced from a single sample in a study of T cell responses to AZD1222 COVID-19 vaccine. Data came from immunoSEQ multiplex PCR; TCRdb stores just in-frame clones and leaves some out. In the table there are 150,000 or so clones, about 93% of which are singletons. The sequenced sample was peripheral blood, obtained on day 0 of AZD1222 vaccination. The receptors shown here come from an adult in good health.

The rearrangement joins TRBV7-3 to TRBJ2-1; tentatively, D is TRBD1 (6 bases). This CDR3 contains 14 residues. The V gene's germline CDR1 is SGHTA and CDR2 FQGTGA. The V and J ends lost 5 bases and 3 bases respectively, with 11 bases between them. The CDR3: CASSRGQSYNEQFF. The CDR3 nucleotides are TGTGCCAGCAGCAGAGGACAGAGCTACAATGAGCAGTTCTTC.

This sequence joins TRBV6-2 or TRBV6-3 and TRBJ1-6; tentatively, D is TRBD1 (5 bases). The CDR3 extends over 16 amino acids. The V gene's germline CDR1 is MNHEY and CDR2 SVGEGT. The V end lost 5 bases, the J end lost 5 bases, and 16 bases lay between the germline ends. The CDR3 DNA reads TGTGCCAGCAGTCGGATTCCGGGACTAAATAATTCACCCCTCCACTTT. This codes for CASSRIPGLNNSPLHF.

The V gene is TRBV7-8, the J gene TRBJ2-7, with TRBD2 matching over 10 bases. This CDR3 region has 15 residues. Germline CDR1 is SGHVS and CDR2 is FQNEAQ. With 2 bases clipped from V and 2 bases from J, the junction kept 3 bases outside the gene matches. CDR3 sequence reads: CASSLSGTSAYEQYF. The CDR3 bases are TGTGCCAGCAGCTTATCCGGGACTAGCGCCTACGAGCAGTACTTC. The entire variable domain, with the rest obtained from reference TRBV7-8 and TRBJ2-7, is as follows: GAGVSQSPRYKVAKRGQDVALRCDPISGHVSLFWYQQALGQGPEFLTYFQNEAQLDKSGLPSDRFFAERPEGSVSTLKIQRTQQEDSAVYLCASSLSGTSAYEQYFGPGTRLTVT.

The CDR3 protein is CATSDLQTSGHTGELFF. DNA of the CDR3: TGTGCCACCAGTGATTTGCAGACTAGCGGTCACACCGGGGAGCTGTTTTTT. The chain recombines TRBV24-1 with TRBJ2-2; 9 bases are a match to TRBD2. This CDR3 region has 17 residues. Germline V gene data show CDR1 as KGHDR and CDR2 as SFDVKD. Trimming cost V 0 bases and J 3 bases; bases outside gene matches: 4.

The rearrangement links TRBV2 to TRBJ1-5; D gene uncertain. The germline CDR1 and CDR2 sequences are SNHLY and FYNNEI. The CDR3 spans 15 residues. Deletions cut 8 bases from V and 0 bases from J, with 14 bases between. The CDR3: CASAQSPYSNQPQHF. CDR3 in DNA: TGTGCCAGCGCGCAGTCGCCGTATAGCAATCAGCCCCAGCATTTT.

The chain recombines TRBV7-2 with TRBJ1-2, with 8 bases identical to TRBD1. J lost 7 bases, V lost 5 bases, and 6 bases had no gene match. The CDR3 is 13 residues long. Germline-derived CDR1 and CDR2 are SGHTA and FQGNSA. For the CDR3, the DNA is TGTGCCAGCAGCACGGACAGGGAATCTGGCTACACCTTC. This encodes CASSTDRESGYTF.

Of note for this clone: This sample includes further DNA sequences coding for the same CDR3. This chain uses TRBV5-6 with TRBJ2-7; D ambiguous. V was clipped by 2 bases and J by 0 bases, with 3 bases between them. Germline V gives CDR1 SGHDT, CDR2 YYEEEE. The CDR3 runs to 12 residues. CDR3 DNA: TGTGCCAGCAGCTTAAGCTCCTACGAGCAGTACTTC. Residues: CASSLSSYEQYF. Complete variable domain (other parts from reference TRBV5-6 and TRBJ2-7): DAGVTQSPTHLIKTRGQQVTLRCSPKSGHDTVSWYQQALGQGPQFIFQYYEEEERQRGNFPDRFSGHQFPNYSSELNVNALLLGDSALYLCASSLSSYEQYFGPGTRLTVT.

This clone has more than one count but fewer than ten. This rearrangement joins TRBV9 to TRBJ2-7; D remains unclear. V gave up 0 bases and J gave up 4 bases, with 5 bases separating them. CDR1 is SGDLS and CDR2 is YYNGEE in the germline V gene. This CDR3 region has 12 residues. CDR3 DNA sequence: TGTGCCAGCAGCGTAGATGGGTACGAGCAGTACTTC. This sequence encodes CASSVDGYEQYF.

CDR3 sequence reads: CASSPGTSGFPQYF. The CDR3 DNA is TGTGCCAGCAGCCCAGGGACTAGCGGCTTCCCGCAGTATTTT. The V and J genes are TRBV5-4 and TRBJ2-3; 11 positions match TRBD2. This CDR3 contains 14 residues. With 4 bases clipped from V and 10 bases from J, the junction kept 8 bases outside the gene matches. Per germline, CDR1 SGHNT and CDR2 YYREEE (reference sequence).

The rearrangement uses TRBV5-6 and TRBJ2-1, with TRBD2 matching 8 bases. The CDR3 runs 14 residues. With V trimmed by 1 base and J by 6 bases, 3 bases remained unmatched. The germline gives CDR1 SGHDT, CDR2 YYEEEE. CDR3 residues: CASSLPGRANEQFF. Written as DNA, the CDR3 is TGTGCCAGCAGCTTGCCCGGGAGGGCCAATGAGCAGTTCTTC.

CDR3 nucleotide sequence: TGTGCCAGCAGCCCATCCCCCGGGACTAGCGTGCCAGATACGCAGTATTTT. Encoded protein: CASSPSPGTSVPDTQYF. The genes are TRBV7-9 and TRBJ2-3; the match to TRBD2 covers 10 bases. CDR3 length: 17 amino acids. The germline V gene encodes CDR1 SEHNR and CDR2 FQNEAQ (reference sequence). The V segment lost 5 bases and the J segment 4 bases; nucleotides outside the gene matches: 12.

The chain recombines TRBV12-3 or TRBV12-4 with TRBJ2-7; D is unclear. The CDR3 length is 12 residues. Trimming pared 3 bases from V and 2 bases from J, leaving 5 bases between. This CDR3 is CASSFGAYEQYF. The DNA of the CDR3 is TGTGCCAGCAGTTTTGGGGCCTACGAGCAGTACTTC.

In this sample, this clone turned up a few times. The gene calls are TRBV6-6 and TRBJ1-2; tentatively, D is TRBD1 (6 bases). Deletions cut 7 bases from V and 7 bases from J, with 22 bases between. CDR1 is MNHNY, CDR2 SVGAGI, per germline (reference sequence). The CDR3 is made up of 15 amino acids. CDR3 DNA sequence: TGTGCCAGCAACTACAGTCCGGACGGGACATTTGGCTACACCTTC. The encoded protein is CASNYSPDGTFGYTF.

V usage is TRBV6-2 or TRBV6-3 and J usage is TRBJ2-3; possibly TRBD1 for D (5 bases). The V gene's germline CDR1 is MNHEY and CDR2 SVGEGT. This CDR3 has 14 residues. Trimming left V 7 bases short and J 4 bases short, with 15 bases between. DNA for the CDR3: TGTGCCAGCACCCCAGGGCAGGGATCAGATACGCAGTATTTT. It codes for CASTPGQGSDTQYF.

Turning to this clone: This likely comes from a read error, as the CDR3 has no conserved phenylalanine or tryptophan at its end. No DNA is shown, since the ends of the CDR3 on it are uncertain; the CDR3 is the one TCRdb lists. The chain uses TRBV12-1 and TRBJ2-7; the table's TRBD1 call for D was not verified on the DNA. TRBV12-1 is tagged as a pseudogene. The CDR3 is 11 amino acids in total, end residues counted. The CDR3: CASSFALTCEL.

J is TRBJ2-5 and V is TRBV27; perhaps TRBD2 as D (5 bases). Trimming removed 3 bases from V and 4 bases from J, with 15 bases in between. CDR3 length: 15 residues. Germline V gene data show CDR1 as MNHEY and CDR2 as SMNVEV (reference sequence). CDR3 sequence (DNA): TGTGCCAGCAGTTTTGAGTTCCCGGGAAGAGAGACCCAGTACTTC. Translation: CASSFEFPGRETQYF.

The chain links TRBV5-1 to TRBJ1-2, with 7 bases that match TRBD1. V trimming: 0 bases; J trimming: 3 bases; junction bases outside the gene matches: 2. The CDR3 is 14 residues long. Per the germline V gene, CDR1 is SGHRS and CDR2 is YFSETQ. Written as DNA, the CDR3 is TGCGCCAGCAGCTTGGGGACAGGTTACTATGGCTACACCTTC. Translated, it gives CASSLGTGYYGYTF.

The chain is built from TRBV6-5 and TRBJ2-3; the match to TRBD1 covers 11 bases. This CDR3 spans 15 amino acids. In germline, CDR1 is MNHEY, CDR2 SVGAGI. The V segment lost 6 bases and the J segment 7 bases; nucleotides outside the gene matches: 9. This CDR3 is CASSAGTGGANTQYF. The DNA for the CDR3 is TGTGCCAGCAGCGCCGGGACAGGGGGAGCGAATACGCAGTATTTT.

The rearrangement uses TRBV27 and TRBJ1-2, with 10 positions matching TRBD1. V dropped 6 bases and J dropped 2; count of bases not matched to a gene: 6. Germline V lookup: CDR1 MNHEY, CDR2 SMNVEV (reference sequence). The CDR3 extends over 15 amino acids. The CDR3 nucleotides read TGTGCCAGCAGAGGCCGGGACAGGGGAAACTATGGCTACACCTTC. Its protein is CASRGRDRGNYGYTF.